These 14 T cell receptor beta chains were all obtained from the same sample, sequenced in a study of tumor-infiltrating lymphocytes in localized non-small cell lung cancer (dated by TCRdb to about 2021). Libraries came from the immunoSEQ multiplex PCR assay. Imported from immuneACCESS, the table was reduced by TCRdb to in-frame sequences with V and J called. These copies leave out some clones; in studies compared against another copy, an unresolved V gene accounts for under half, and the cause of the remainder is not known. Here the sample has 9,500 to 15,000 clones; over 80% occur a single time. The leading ten clones occupy around 13% of the sample. The sample was lung tumor tissue. These receptors originate from a human donor with non-small cell lung cancer.

This chain joins TRBV18 and TRBJ1-1; D unclear. The CDR3 extends over 14 amino acids. Between the trimmed V and J ends, which lost 6 bases and 0 bases, there was a span of 11 bases. The germline V gene encodes CDR1 KGHSH and CDR2 LQKENI. The CDR3, as DNA: TGTGCCAGCTCCCAGGCTATGATGAACACTGAAGCTTTCTTT. Protein product: CASSQAMMNTEAFF.

The chain recombines TRBV9 with TRBJ1-6; D call uncertain. This CDR3 spans 13 amino acids. CDR1 is SGDLS, CDR2 YYNGEE, per germline. V gave up 0 bases and J gave up 8 bases, with 6 bases separating them. CDR3 nucleotide sequence: TGTGCCAGCAGCGTAGGAAGGGATTCACCCCTCCACTTT. Protein product: CASSVGRDSPLHF.

This clone occurred a few times. The rearrangement links TRBV4-3 to TRBJ2-7; possibly TRBD2 for D (7 bases). Germline V gene sequence: CDR1 LGHNA, CDR2 YSLEER. V was clipped by 0 bases and J by 6 bases, with 15 bases between them. The CDR3 covers 15 residues. As DNA, the CDR3 is TGCGCCAGCAGCCAAGATGGGGGGGCAGTAGGCGAGCAGTACTTC. Translating gives CASSQDGGAVGEQYF.

This rearrangement joins TRBV9 to TRBJ2-7; 7 bases agree with TRBD2. The ends lost 3 bases at V and 5 bases at J; junction bases unmatched: 11. This CDR3 spans 15 amino acids. Germline values: CDR1 SGDLS, CDR2 YYNGEE. For the CDR3, the DNA is TGTGCCAGCAGCGCCACGGCGGGAGTAGCCCACGAGCAGTACTTC. Residues: CASSATAGVAHEQYF.

This clone has just a few counts. J is TRBJ2-5 and V is TRBV7-7, with D unclear. Germline CDR1 reads SSHAT; CDR2 reads FNYEAQ (reference sequence). This CDR3 has 15 amino acids. With 1 base removed from V and 0 bases from J, the gap between germline ends came to 9 bases. As DNA, the CDR3 is TGTGCCAGCAGCTTAGGGCCGATCCACCAAGAGACCCAGTACTTC. Translating gives CASSLGPIHQETQYF.

The chain joins TRBV6-1 to TRBJ1-5; TRBD1 aligns across 8 bases. The V gene's germline CDR1 is MNHNS and CDR2 SASEGT. Trimming cost V 6 bases and J 9 bases; bases outside gene matches: 10. The CDR3 runs to 14 residues. This chain's CDR3 is CASRMGQAAGPQHF. Written as DNA, the CDR3 is TGTGCCAGCAGGATGGGACAGGCCGCAGGGCCCCAGCATTTT.

The CDR3 nucleotides are TGCGCCAGCAGCCCGGGAACAGGGAGGGGAGAGACCCAGTACTTC. It yields the protein CASSPGTGRGETQYF. The J gene is TRBJ2-5, the V gene TRBV5-1; weak D call: TRBD2 (7 bases). Trimming cost V 4 bases and J 4 bases, with 17 bases left between them. CDR1 and CDR2 from the germline V gene are SGHRS and YFSETQ. The CDR3 totals 15 residues.

This chain connects TRBV30 to TRBJ1-4; D not certain. The CDR3 contains 13 residues. V lost 8 bases and J 0 bases, leaving 10 bases between the germline ends. Germline CDR1 GTSNPN, CDR2 SVGIG (reference sequence). The CDR3 reads CAVTATTNEKLFF. The DNA for the CDR3 is TGTGCCGTAACAGCCACAACTAATGAAAAACTGTTTTTT.

To note about this clone: A read error may account for a junction end that differs from germline. The V call is TRBV11-2, the J call TRBJ1-3, with TRBD1 matching over 8 bases. CDR1 is SGHAT, CDR2 FQNNGV, per germline. The CDR3 contains 12 residues. The CDR3 coding sequence is TGTGCCAGCAGCTTAGGGGGACAGGTGGTTCATTTT. Translating it yields CASSLGGQVVHF.

The table lists this clone with a few counts. The CDR3, as DNA: TGTGCCAGCAGTTACAACACCGGGGAGCTGTTTTTT. Translated: CASSYNTGELFF. The V gene is TRBV6-5, the J gene TRBJ2-2; no definite D call. V lost 2 bases, J lost 2 bases, and 0 bases lay in between. There are 12 residues in the CDR3. CDR1 and CDR2 from the germline V gene are MNHEY and SVGAGI.

The CDR3 DNA reads as TGCGCCAGCAGCCCGGGACAGAGAGTTGAAGCTTTCTTT. Translating gives CASSPGQRVEAFF. The chain has TRBV5-1 and TRBJ1-1; TRBD1 matches 7 bases. The CDR3 sequence is 13 residues long. Trimming removed 4 bases from V and 7 bases from J; junction bases left unmatched: 7. Looked up from germline, CDR1 is SGHRS and CDR2 is YFSETQ.

This chain joins TRBV10-2 and TRBJ2-5; 15 nucleotides match TRBD2. The CDR3 consists of 17 residues. J lost 5 bases, V lost 6 bases, and 10 bases had no gene match. Germline V gene lookup returns CDR1 WSHSY and CDR2 SAAADI. The CDR3 bases are TGCGCCAGCAGCGCCGGACTAGCGGGGGGGCCGCGGGAGACCCAGTACTTC. It yields the protein CASSAGLAGGPRETQYF.

V gene TRBV7-2 combines with J gene TRBJ1-2, with 8 bases matching TRBD1. CDR1 is SGHTA, CDR2 FQGNSA, per germline. With V trimmed by 2 bases and J by 5 bases, 10 bases remained unmatched. This CDR3 has 16 residues. The CDR3 bases are TGTGCCAGCAGCTTATCGACAGGGGCCGGAGCTTATGGCTACACCTTC. It specifies CASSLSTGAGAYGYTF.

The J gene is TRBJ2-7, the V gene TRBV12-5; 8 positions match TRBD1. The J segment lost 3 bases and the V segment lost 10 bases, leaving 8 bases of the junction unmatched. This CDR3 has 13 residues. CDR1 is LGHNT, CDR2 FRNRAP, per germline. The CDR3 region is CAKMDRDLYEQYF. The DNA for the CDR3 is TGTGCTAAAATGGACAGGGATCTCTACGAGCAGTACTTC. Together with reference TRBV12-5 and TRBJ2-7, the CDR3 gives the full variable domain: DARVTQTPRHKVTEMGQEVTMRCQPILGHNTVFWYRQTMMQGLELLAYFRNRAPLDDSGMPKDRFSAEMPDATLATLKIQPSEPRDSAVYFCAKMDRDLYEQYFGPGTRLTVT.